This T cell receptor (beta chain) was captured by sequencing in a study of shared clonotypes between healthy human individuals. Germline assignment: CDR1 SNHLY and CDR2 FYNNEI. Trimming left V 8 bases short and J 0 bases short, with 17 bases between. The CDR3 spans 15 residues. The authors loaded around 220 ng DNA, 30,000 to 35,000 T cell genomes, into sorted-subset replicate PCRs. Sequenced by immunoSEQ multiplex PCR; TCRdb stores in-frame clones only, minus some. The sample holds millions of clones, 90% to 95% seen once. Terminally differentiated effector memory CD45RA+ cells were excluded from the naive CD8 cells, which were CD45RO-negative and positively selected for CCR7.

Sequenced: naive CD8+ T cells from PBMCs. The V gene is TRBV2, the J gene TRBJ2-7; a weak D match, TRBD2 (5 bases). This TCR derives from a man between 18 and 35 years old in good health. Some clones in this sample may be carry-over from other donors' samples. The CDR3 DNA reads TGTGCCAGCGACATCTACCGGGATAACTCCTACGAGCAGTACTTC. The encoded protein is CASDIYRDNSYEQYF.